This is a list of T cell receptor beta chains from one sample in a study of shared clonotypes between healthy human individuals. The method was immunoSEQ multiplex PCR; TCRdb's version includes in-frame clones alone and lacks a portion of them. The table records hundreds of thousands of clones, around 78% of them present only once. Source material: memory CD4+ T cells sorted from blood. These receptors were collected from a woman aged 30 to 39 in good health. CDR3s leave out the opening cysteine and the closing phenylalanine or tryptophan. D genes are given only for firm matches.

CDR3	D	V
ASSNYKNTEAF	-	TRBV6-6
ASRIPGLSQPQH	-	TRBV19
ASSITTSIGSDQPQH	-	TRBV19
SVARQETQY	-	TRBV20-1
ASSLRGGFYEQY	TRBD2	TRBV28
ASSRGGTDTQY	TRBD2	TRBV28
ASSPGGRDTIY	-	TRBV5-5
ASSLESTAGYT	-	TRBV5-5
ASSSGDGGEKLF	-	TRBV5-1
ASSFGRDNSPLH	-	TRBV7-2
AWRYTVNYGYT	-	TRBV30